This is a list of T cell receptor beta chains from one sample in a study of neurological immune-mediated disorders. TCRdb reprocessed the 5' RACE reads with MiXCR, giving one entry per CDR3 protein. Among roughly 40,000 distinct CDR3 sequences listed, over 2% were seen once. Sequenced material: PBMCs. The receptors originated from a man between 45 and 60 years old with multiple sclerosis. The CDR3 runs from the conserved cysteine through the conserved F or W. Each record gives: D gene, clone size, V gene, J gene, CDR3 protein, CDR3 DNA. A D gene is named only where the DNA matches it firmly. Size tells how often a clone was seen (once, few, many) or the class of an expanded clone, and some rows leave it out.

TRBD1	many	TRBV5-1	TRBJ1-2	CASSLQGASGYTF	TGCGCCAGCAGCTTGCAGGGGGCCTCTGGCTACACCTTC
NA	many	TRBV5-6	TRBJ1-5	CASSLARNQPQHF	TGTGCCAGCAGCTTGGCCAGGAATCAGCCCCAGCATTTT
NA	many	TRBV20-1	TRBJ1-2	CSARVTPLAGRSYGYTF	TGCAGTGCTAGAGTAACACCCTTAGCTGGTCGAAGCTATGGCTACACCTTC
TRBD1	many	TRBV7-6	TRBJ1-5	CASSLRQGASQPQHF	TGTGCCAGCAGCTTGAGGCAGGGGGCAAGTCAGCCCCAGCATTTT
TRBD1	many	TRBV12-3/TRBV12-4	TRBJ1-1	CASSTGTGGSEAFF	TGTGCCAGCAGTACCGGGACAGGGGGTTCTGAAGCTTTCTTT
TRBD1	many	TRBV12-3/TRBV12-4	TRBJ2-7	CASSFWTGRYEQYF	TGTGCCAGCAGTTTTTGGACAGGGCGCTACGAGCAGTACTTC
NA	many	TRBV9	TRBJ1-2	CASSVEWGGGYTF	TGTGCCAGCAGCGTAGAGTGGGGCGGTGGCTACACCTTC
NA	many	TRBV20-1	TRBJ1-5	CSARVGVGDLGGQPQHF	TGCAGTGCTAGGGTGGGTGTAGGGGACTTGGGGGGTCAGCCCCAGCATTTT
NA	many	TRBV29-1	TRBJ1-2	CSVELGYGYTF	TGCAGCGTTGAACTGGGTTATGGCTACACCTTC
NA	many	TRBV4-2	TRBJ1-2	CASSRDAEYGYTF	TGTGCCAGCAGTAGGGACGCGGAGTATGGCTACACCTTC
NA	many	TRBV20-1	TRBJ2-4	CSASERPLNIQYF	TGCAGCGCCTCAGAACGTCCGCTAAACATTCAGTACTTC
NA	many	TRBV18	TRBJ1-2	CASSPGDYGYTF	TGTGCCAGCTCACCGGGCGACTATGGCTACACCTTC
NA	many	TRBV7-2	TRBJ1-6	CASSPEGGRYNSPLHF	TGTGCCAGCAGCCCAGAGGGCGGGCGCTATAATTCACCCCTCCACTTT
TRBD1	many	TRBV12-3/TRBV12-4	TRBJ1-2	CASSLAQGVIGYTF	TGTGCCAGCAGTTTAGCTCAGGGGGTGATCGGCTACACCTTC
NA	many	TRBV5-1	TRBJ2-1	CASSPTWGSSYNEQFF	TGCGCCAGCAGTCCAACCTGGGGTAGCTCCTACAATGAGCAGTTCTTC
NA	many	TRBV27	TRBJ2-1	CASRLGGSSYNEQFF	TGTGCCAGCAGGCTGGGGGGTAGCTCCTACAATGAGCAGTTCTTC
TRBD1	few	TRBV6-5	TRBJ2-3	CASGTGWLYF	TGTGCCAGCGGGACAGGGTGGTTGTATTTT
NA	NA	TRBV7-8	TRBJ1-5	CASSLLGDENQPQNF	TGTGCCAGCAGCTTACTTGGAGATGAAAATCAGCCCCAGAATTTT
NA	many	TRBV7-9	TRBJ1-4	CASSPDAALDEKLFF	TGTGCCAGCAGCCCGGACGCCGCTCTTGATGAAAAACTGTTTTTT
NA	NA	TRBV5-1	TRBJ1-6	CASSLSGRELSPLNF	TGCGCCAGCAGCTTGAGTGGCAGGGAACTTTCACCCCTCAACTTT
NA	many	TRBV5-1	TRBJ1-2	CASSLDSGLEGYTF	TGCGCCAGCAGCTTGGACTCAGGGCTGGAAGGCTACACCTTC
TRBD1	many	TRBV7-9	TRBJ1-2	CASSSAQPGTGFGYTF	TGTGCCAGCAGCTCAGCTCAACCCGGGACAGGGTTTGGCTACACCTTC
NA	many	TRBV12-3/TRBV12-4	TRBJ2-7	CASRGTDLREQYF	TGTGCCAGCAGGGGGACTGATTTGAGGGAGCAGTACTTC
NA	few	TRBV20-1	TRBJ2-4	CSARQGEDIQYF	TGCAGTGCTAGACAGGGGGAGGACATTCAGTACTTC
NA	many	TRBV29-1	TRBJ1-1	CSVVKDTEAFF	TGCAGTGTAGTTAAGGACACTGAAGCTTTCTTT
TRBD2	many	TRBV20-1	TRBJ2-5	CSARDGNSGIEETQYF	TGCAGTGCTAGAGATGGGAATAGCGGGATTGAAGAGACCCAGTACTTC
TRBD2	many	TRBV27	TRBJ2-1	CASGAGGPHEQFF	TGTGCCAGCGGAGCGGGGGGGCCTCATGAGCAGTTCTTC
NA	many	TRBV27	TRBJ2-7	CASSRAGHPYEQYF	TGTGCCAGCAGCCGAGCCGGACACCCCTACGAGCAGTACTTC
NA	many	TRBV20-1	TRBJ2-1	CSAGPTWGHEQFF	TGCAGTGCTGGCCCGACTTGGGGCCATGAGCAGTTCTTC
NA	NA	TRBV20-1	TRBJ2-2	CSASLRGRLNTGELFF	TGCAGTGCTAGCCTCAGGGGCCGCCTTAACACCGGGGAGCTGTTTTTT
TRBD1	many	TRBV5-1	TRBJ2-6	CASSLSTGVGANVLTF	TGCGCCAGCAGCTTATCGACAGGGGTTGGGGCCAACGTCCTGACTTTC
TRBD1	many	TRBV5-1	TRBJ2-3	CASRATGTGGFSAQYF	TGCGCCAGCAGAGCTACCGGGACAGGGGGCTTTTCGGCGCAGTATTTT
NA	many	TRBV29-1	TRBJ1-3	CSVATARGAGNTIYF	TGCAGCGTTGCAACAGCCCGCGGGGCTGGAAACACCATATATTTT
NA	many	TRBV2	TRBJ1-2	CASSRDNYGYTF	TGTGCCAGCAGTCGGGATAACTATGGCTACACCTTC
NA	many	TRBV7-2	TRBJ2-6	CASSLTTGTGANVLTF	TGTGCCAGCAGCTTAACCACAGGGACTGGGGCCAACGTCCTGACTTTC
NA	many	TRBV5-6	TRBJ1-1	CASSLGQYGANTEAFF	TGTGCCAGCAGCTTGGGTCAGTATGGGGCGAACACTGAAGCTTTCTTT
TRBD2	NA	TRBV7-6	TRBJ2-2	CASSLGGGGNTGELFF	TGTGCCAGCAGCTTAGGTGGCGGGGGGAACACCGGGGAGCTGTTTTTT
NA	many	TRBV7-9	TRBJ1-1	CASSSGRGTEAFF	TGTGCCAGCAGCTCCGGCAGGGGCACTGAAGCTTTCTTT
NA	many	TRBV27	TRBJ1-5	CASRKYSNQPQHF	TGTGCCAGCAGGAAGTATAGCAATCAGCCCCAGCATTTT
NA	many	TRBV7-9	TRBJ1-1	CASPPRIF	TGTGCCAGCCCTCCAAGAATCTTT
NA	many	TRBV12-3/TRBV12-4	TRBJ2-6	CASSGSSGANVLTF	TGTGCCAGCAGTGGCAGCTCTGGGGCCAACGTCCTGACTTTC
NA	many	TRBV5-1	TRBJ2-7	CASSLHAAIYEQYF	TGCGCCAGCAGCTTACACGCAGCAATCTACGAGCAGTACTTC
NA	many	TRBV20-1	TRBJ1-3	CSARDGRFDSGNTIYF	TGCAGTGCTAGAGATGGGAGGTTCGACTCTGGAAACACCATATATTTT
TRBD1	many	TRBV7-9	TRBJ2-2	CASSDQTGTNTGELFF	TGTGCCAGCAGCGACCAGACAGGGACGAACACCGGGGAGCTGTTTTTT
NA	many	TRBV6-5	TRBJ2-1	CASSPGRGYEQFF	TGTGCCAGCAGTCCCGGTAGGGGCTATGAGCAGTTCTTC
TRBD1	medium-sized	TRBV5-1	TRBJ1-1	CASSLTGGTEAFF	TGCGCCAGCAGCTTGACAGGGGGCACTGAAGCTTTCTTT
NA	many	TRBV20-1	TRBJ2-7	CSASKGRDEQYF	TGCAGTGCTAGTAAAGGCCGGGACGAGCAGTACTTC
TRBD1	few	TRBV7-9	TRBJ1-1	CASSPDRATEAFF	TGTGCCAGCAGCCCAGACAGGGCCACTGAAGCTTTCTTT
NA	many	TRBV6-2/TRBV6-3	TRBJ1-2	CASSYIFNYGYTF	TGTGCCAGCAGTTACATATTTAACTATGGCTACACCTTC
NA	NA	TRBV10-3	TRBJ1-5	CAINSGGNQPQHF	TGTGCCATCAATTCTGGTGGCAATCAGCCCCAGCATTTT
NA	many	TRBV6-6	TRBJ1-2	CASSYSIGQSGGYTF	TGTGCCAGCAGTTACTCGATAGGGCAATCGGGTGGCTACACCTTC